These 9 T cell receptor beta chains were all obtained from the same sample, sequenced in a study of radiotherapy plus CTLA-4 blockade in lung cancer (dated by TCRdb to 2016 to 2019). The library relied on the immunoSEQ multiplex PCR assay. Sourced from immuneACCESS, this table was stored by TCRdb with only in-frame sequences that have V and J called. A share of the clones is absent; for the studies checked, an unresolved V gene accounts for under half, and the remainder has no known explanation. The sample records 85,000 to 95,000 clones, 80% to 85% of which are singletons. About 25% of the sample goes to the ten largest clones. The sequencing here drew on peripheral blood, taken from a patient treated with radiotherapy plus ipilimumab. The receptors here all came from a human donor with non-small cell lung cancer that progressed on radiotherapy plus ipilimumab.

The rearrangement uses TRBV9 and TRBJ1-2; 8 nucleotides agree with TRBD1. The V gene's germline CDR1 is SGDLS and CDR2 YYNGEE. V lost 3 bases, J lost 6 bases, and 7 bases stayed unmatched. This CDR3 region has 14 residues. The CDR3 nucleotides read TGTGCCAGCAGCGCCACAGGGGGTTTAGATGGCTACACCTTC. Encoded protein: CASSATGGLDGYTF.

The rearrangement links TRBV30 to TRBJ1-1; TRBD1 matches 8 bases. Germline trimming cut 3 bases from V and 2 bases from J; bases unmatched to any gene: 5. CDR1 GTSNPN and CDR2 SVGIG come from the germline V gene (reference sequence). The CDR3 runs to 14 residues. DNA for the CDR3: TGTGCCTGGAGAAAACAGGGGGTAAACACTGAAGCTTTCTTT. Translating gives CAWRKQGVNTEAFF.

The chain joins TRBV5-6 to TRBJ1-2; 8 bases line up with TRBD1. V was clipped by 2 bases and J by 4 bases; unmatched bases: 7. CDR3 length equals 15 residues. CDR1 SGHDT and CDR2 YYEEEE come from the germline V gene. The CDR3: CASSFITGGGYGYTF. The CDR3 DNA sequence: TGTGCCAGCAGCTTTATCACAGGGGGTGGCTATGGCTACACCTTC.

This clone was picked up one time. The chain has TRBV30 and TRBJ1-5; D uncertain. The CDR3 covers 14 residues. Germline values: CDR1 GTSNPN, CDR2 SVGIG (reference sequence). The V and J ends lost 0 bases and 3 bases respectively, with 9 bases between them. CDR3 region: CAWSVGVVNQPQHF. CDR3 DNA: TGTGCCTGGAGTGTTGGGGTAGTCAATCAGCCCCAGCATTTT.

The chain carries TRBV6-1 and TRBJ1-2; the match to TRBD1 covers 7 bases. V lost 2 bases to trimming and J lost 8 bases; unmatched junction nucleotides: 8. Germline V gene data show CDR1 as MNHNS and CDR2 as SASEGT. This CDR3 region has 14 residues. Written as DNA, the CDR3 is TGTGCCAGCAGTGAAAGGGACAGCCGCTCGGGCTACACCTTC. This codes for CASSERDSRSGYTF.

The CDR3 is CASSEVGQGYEQYV. The CDR3 DNA is TGTGCCAGCAGTGAAGTGGGACAGGGGTACGAGCAGTACGTC. This chain joins TRBV6-1 and TRBJ2-7; 10 nucleotides align to TRBD1. The junction had 1 base not matched to a gene; V was cut back by 1 base and J by 4 bases. The CDR3 loop spans 14 amino acids. Germline V gives CDR1 MNHNS, CDR2 SASEGT.

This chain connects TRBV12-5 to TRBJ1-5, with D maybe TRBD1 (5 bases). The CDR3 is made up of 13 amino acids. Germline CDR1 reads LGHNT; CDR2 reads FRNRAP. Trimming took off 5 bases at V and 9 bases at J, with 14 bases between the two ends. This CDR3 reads CASGLQGLGPQHF. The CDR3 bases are TGTGCTAGTGGTCTCCAGGGTCTAGGGCCCCAGCATTTT.

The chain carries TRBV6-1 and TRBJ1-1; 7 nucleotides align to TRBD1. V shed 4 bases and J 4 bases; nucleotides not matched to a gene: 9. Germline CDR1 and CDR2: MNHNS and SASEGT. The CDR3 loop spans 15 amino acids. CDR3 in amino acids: CASSARTGRFTEAFF. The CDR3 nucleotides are TGTGCCAGCAGTGCCAGGACAGGTCGATTCACTGAAGCTTTCTTT.

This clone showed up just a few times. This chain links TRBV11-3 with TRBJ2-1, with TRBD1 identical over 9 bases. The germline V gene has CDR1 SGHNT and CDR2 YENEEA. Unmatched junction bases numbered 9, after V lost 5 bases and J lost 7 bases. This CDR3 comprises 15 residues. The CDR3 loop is CASSKPGTGSNEQFF. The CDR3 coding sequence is TGTGCCAGCAGCAAACCCGGGACAGGGTCAAATGAGCAGTTCTTC.